One and the same sample provided the 10 T cell receptor beta chains below, sequenced in a study of cytomegalovirus exposure and HLA in healthy donors. Libraries were prepared by immunoSEQ multiplex PCR; TCRdb keeps only in-frame clonotypes and omits some of them. In the table there are tens of thousands of clones, just under 95% of which are singletons. Sequences were obtained from PBMCs. These TCRs come from a man between 18 and 29 years old in good health and CMV-seronegative.

The chain links TRBV19 to TRBJ1-1; D may be TRBD1 (6 bases). The V end lost 5 bases, the J end lost 3 bases, and 13 bases lay between the germline ends. Germline-derived CDR1 and CDR2 are LNHDA and SQIVND (reference sequence). The CDR3 has 14 residues. In DNA, the CDR3 is TGTGCCAGTAGTTACAGGGCCTCGGACACTGAAGCTTTCTTT. This sequence encodes CASSYRASDTEAFF.

CDR3 loop: CASSLDRETQYF. Here the CDR3 DNA reads TGTGCCAGCAGCTTAGATCGAGAGACCCAGTACTTC. The chain joins TRBV7-2 to TRBJ2-5; no clear D. V was shortened by 1 base and J by 4 bases, with 4 bases between the two germline ends. There are 12 residues in the CDR3. Looked up from germline, CDR1 is SGHTA and CDR2 is FQGNSA.

This clone occurred a few times. The V gene is TRBV15, the J gene TRBJ2-7; TRBD1 might be the D (6 bases). Germline CDR1 LNHNV, CDR2 YYDKDF (reference sequence). V lost 0 bases and J 0 bases, leaving 9 bases between the germline ends. CDR3 size: 15 residues. The CDR3 loop reads CATSRDQTGSYEQYF. CDR3 nucleotide sequence: TGTGCCACCAGCAGAGACCAGACAGGCTCCTACGAGCAGTACTTC.

This chain links TRBV4-1 with TRBJ1-5, with D possibly matching TRBD1 (6 bases). Per germline, CDR1 MGHRA and CDR2 YSYEKL. The CDR3 runs 17 residues. Trimming pared 0 bases from V and 3 bases from J, leaving 15 bases between. For the CDR3, the DNA is TGCGCCAGCAGCCAAGACTCCGGGACATCGTACAATCAGCCCCAGCATTTT. Its translation is CASSQDSGTSYNQPQHF.

The V call is TRBV5-1, the J call TRBJ1-1; maybe TRBD1 (6 bases). Trimming took off 4 bases at V and 8 bases at J, with 15 bases between the two ends. CDR3 length: 13 amino acids. CDR1 is SGHRS, CDR2 YFSETQ, per germline. In DNA, the CDR3 is TGCGCCAGCAGCCCACAGGGTAGCCCCGAAGCTTTCTTT. It encodes CASSPQGSPEAFF.

The V and J genes are TRBV5-4 and TRBJ1-1; 7 positions match TRBD1. With 5 bases clipped from V and 5 bases from J, the junction kept 12 bases outside the gene matches. CDR1 is SGHNT, CDR2 YYREEE, per germline (reference sequence). There are 15 residues in the CDR3. The CDR3 reads CASSQQSARGTEAFF. The CDR3 nucleotides read TGTGCCAGCAGTCAACAGTCGGCCAGGGGGACTGAAGCTTTCTTT.

This clone was picked up one time. The chain joins TRBV6-1 to TRBJ2-7, with TRBD1 matching 7 bases. CDR3 size: 13 residues. Germline V gene lookup returns CDR1 MNHNS and CDR2 SASEGT. J lost 7 bases, V lost 4 bases, and 7 bases had no gene match. CDR3 loop: CASSVKGAHEQYF. The DNA for the CDR3 is TGTGCCAGCAGTGTTAAGGGGGCGCATGAGCAGTACTTC.

The gene calls are TRBV19 and TRBJ2-6; 7 bases agree with TRBD1. The CDR3 runs 18 residues. The V and J ends lost 2 bases and 0 bases, in that order; junction bases with no gene match: 7. Per the germline V gene, CDR1 is LNHDA and CDR2 is SQIVND (reference sequence). The chain's CDR3 is CASSIRTGATSGANVLTF. CDR3 DNA sequence: TGTGCCAGTAGTATACGTACAGGGGCAACCTCTGGGGCCAACGTCCTGACTTTC.

The rearrangement uses TRBV9 and TRBJ1-2; D is perhaps TRBD1 (6 bases). Germline loops: CDR1 SGDLS, CDR2 YYNGEE. CDR3 size: 13 residues. V dropped 4 bases and J dropped 5 bases, with 12 bases sitting between them. The CDR3 here is CASSTRDTYGYTF. CDR3 in DNA: TGTGCCAGCAGCACAAGGGACACGTATGGCTACACCTTC. The variable domain in full, with the rest retrieved from reference TRBV9 and TRBJ1-2, is DSGVTQTPKHLITATGQRVTLRCSPRSGDLSVYWYQQSLDQGLQFLIQYYNGEERAKGNILERFSAQQFPDLHSELNLSSLELGDSALYFCASSTRDTYGYTFGSGTRLTVV.

The chain is built from TRBV12-5 and TRBJ2-1; TRBD2 is a possible D gene (6 bases). Germline CDR1 and CDR2: LGHNT and FRNRAP. The CDR3 is 14 residues long. Here the CDR3 reads CAGLGGPPYNEQFF. In DNA form, the CDR3 reads TGTGCCGGCCTCGGAGGGCCTCCCTACAATGAGCAGTTCTTC.